This TCR beta chain was sequenced for a study of T cell clonality in common variable immunodeficiency. Study-wide results and limits: Common variable immunodeficiency TCR beta sequences reportedly had fewer deletions and N-nucleotide insertions.

Assay: immunoSEQ multiplex PCR; the TCRdb copy retains only in-frame clones and omits some. The sample is made up of approximately 52,000 clones, none counted only once. Each donor provided roughly 4.5 to 8.5 ml of heparinized whole blood. This clone has ten or more counts. Its specificity is unknown. The read ends 3 residues early relative to the CDR3; the germline J gene fills the gap. CDR1 is DFQATT, CDR2 SNEGSKA, per germline (reference sequence). The V gene lost 0 bases and the J gene lost 9 bases, with 21 bases spanning the gap. The CDR3 runs 16 residues. The TCR sequence derives from a person between 18 and 75 years old in good health. Sequences were obtained from peripheral blood mononuclear cells. The rearrangement joins TRBV20-1 to TRBJ2-1; D is unclear. CDR3 DNA, as far as it was read: TGCAGTGCTAGAGACTACCGACTCCAAAACCCGAGTGAG. It translates to CSARDYRLQNPSE. The full-length CDR3 reads as CSARDYRLQNPSEQFF.